The 12 T cell receptor beta chains below come from one sample, sequenced in a study of T cells in Graves' hyperthyroidism and ophthalmopathy. RNA transcripts provided the source from which TCR beta CDR3 regions were amplified. First-round RT-PCR with HTBI primers amplified the TCR CDR3 region. A single record per CDR3 protein comes from TCRdb applying MiXCR to the multiplex PCR reads. Of some 550,000 distinct CDR3 sequences in the sample, approximately 15% were seen once. The specimen sequenced was blood. The origin of the receptors is a woman in her thirties or forties with Graves' ophthalmopathy.

This clonotype was detected many times. V usage is TRBV7-8 and J usage is TRBJ1-1; possibly TRBD1 for D (5 bases). The V end lost 2 bases, the J end lost 8 bases, and 9 bases lay between the germline ends. Germline lookup yields CDR1 SGHVS and CDR2 FQNEAQ. The CDR3 runs to 12 residues. The CDR3 nucleotides read TGTGCCAGCAGCTTATGGGGCGGGGAAGCTTTCTTT. It specifies CASSLWGGEAFF.

The table lists this clonotype with many counts. The V gene is TRBV6-1, the J gene TRBJ1-4; 9 bases fit TRBD1. The CDR3 has 19 amino acids. The germline CDR1 and CDR2 sequences are MNHNS and SASEGT. With V trimmed by 5 bases and J by 5 bases, 18 bases remained unmatched. CDR3 residues: CASSPQFGTGKSSNEKLFF. The CDR3 DNA reads as TGTGCCAGCAGTCCCCAATTTGGGACAGGGAAATCATCAAATGAAAAACTGTTTTTT.

This clonotype turned up a few times. V gene TRBV9 combines with J gene TRBJ2-2; TRBD2 aligns across 8 bases. The trim removed 4 bases at V and 6 bases at J, leaving 8 bases unmatched. This CDR3 contains 15 residues. Germline V gene lookup returns CDR1 SGDLS and CDR2 YYNGEE. CDR3 amino acids: CASSYRGGQSGELFF. CDR3 in DNA: TGTGCCAGCAGCTACCGGGGGGGCCAATCCGGGGAGCTGTTTTTT.

This clonotype was observed many times. This chain uses TRBV12-3 or TRBV12-4 with TRBJ1-4; D unclear. With 5 bases removed from V and 0 bases from J, the gap between germline ends came to 7 bases. The CDR3 length is 14 residues. CDR3 amino acids: CASSRQATNEKLFF. The DNA for the CDR3 is TGTGCCAGCAGTCGCCAGGCAACTAATGAAAAACTGTTTTTT.

At least ten counts were recorded for this clonotype. The V gene is TRBV3-1, the J gene TRBJ1-2, with D tentatively TRBD1 (6 bases). Deletions cut 4 bases from V and 4 bases from J, with 19 bases between. Germline V gives CDR1 LGHDT, CDR2 YNNKEL (reference sequence). The CDR3 extends over 16 amino acids. In nucleotides, the CDR3 is TGTGCCAGCAGCCTTTCCGGTGGGGGCGCGATCTATGGCTACACCTTC. Amino acids: CASSLSGGGAIYGYTF.

The J gene is TRBJ2-5, the V gene TRBV15, with 8 bases fitting TRBD2. The germline gives CDR1 LNHNV, CDR2 YYDKDF (reference sequence). The CDR3 sequence is 16 residues long. V was clipped by 5 bases and J by 2 bases; unmatched bases: 10. As DNA, the CDR3 is TGTGCCACCAGCGCCCGGACGGGGGGGCGGCAAGAGACCCAGTACTTC. This translates into CATSARTGGRQETQYF.

This clonotype was counted many times. The J gene is TRBJ2-1, the V gene TRBV7-8; 8 nucleotides line up with TRBD1. This CDR3 is built from 12 residues. CDR1 is SGHVS, CDR2 FQNEAQ, per germline. With 6 bases clipped from V and 9 bases from J, the junction kept 4 bases outside the gene matches. Written as DNA, the CDR3 is TGTGCCAGCAGGCCACAGGGGGGTGAGCAGTTCTTC. This sequence encodes CASRPQGGEQFF.

The chain employs TRBV7-9 and TRBJ2-1; 9 bases are a match to TRBD2. Losses at the gene ends were 6 bases for V and 0 bases for J; bases not matched to a gene: 9. This CDR3 region has 17 residues. Germline V gene lookup returns CDR1 SEHNR and CDR2 FQNEAQ (reference sequence). The CDR3 DNA reads as TGTGCCAGCAGTCACCCCCATAGCGGGAGCTCCTACAATGAGCAGTTCTTC. Protein sequence: CASSHPHSGSSYNEQFF.

This rearrangement joins TRBV28 to TRBJ2-3; D is unclear. This CDR3 is built from 12 residues. Germline CDR1 MDHEN, CDR2 SYDVKM. V shed 1 base and J shed 4 bases, with 3 bases lying between them. CDR3 nucleotides: TGTGCCAGCAGTTTATTCCCAGATACGCAGTATTTT. Amino acid sequence: CASSLFPDTQYF. The variable domain in full, completed from reference TRBV28 and TRBJ2-3, reads DVKVTQSSRYLVKRTGEKVFLECVQDMDHENMFWYRQDPGLGLRLIYFSYDVKMKEKGDIPEGYSVSREKKERFSLILESASTNQTSMYLCASSLFPDTQYFGPGTRLTVL.

This clonotype was seen at least ten times. The J gene is TRBJ2-7, the V gene TRBV10-3; D may be TRBD2 (5 bases). Germline V CDR1 and CDR2: ENHRY, SYGVKD. The CDR3 is 11 amino acids. Trimming pared 3 bases from V and 7 bases from J, leaving 7 bases between. The CDR3 coding sequence is TGTGCCATCAGTGAACGGGAAGAGCAGTACTTC. This translates into CAISEREEQYF.

Points on this clonotype: Its ends do not fully match the called genes, so a read error is possible. The gene calls are TRBV7-7 and TRBJ2-1; no reliable D call. This CDR3 comprises 16 residues. In germline, CDR1 is SSHAT, CDR2 FNYEAQ (reference sequence). The CDR3 loop is CASSPDLILGSNEQFF. CDR3 nucleotides: TGTGCTAGCAGCCCCGACCTAATATTAGGGTCTAATGAGCAGTTCTTC.

This clonotype was observed many times. The chain recombines TRBV6-1 with TRBJ2-3; D is perhaps TRBD1 (6 bases). This CDR3 has 15 residues. CDR1 and CDR2 from the germline V gene are MNHNS and SASEGT. V shed 8 bases and J shed 1 base, with 16 bases lying between them. CDR3 nucleotides: TGTGCCAGCTCCCACAGGGCAGGCGGCACAGATACGCAGTATTTT. This encodes CASSHRAGGTDTQYF.